The 29 T cell receptor beta chains listed next were all sequenced from one sample in a study of cytomegalovirus exposure and HLA in healthy donors. TCRdb keeps only in-frame clones here, not all; method: immunoSEQ multiplex PCR. Among over 110,000 clones listed, roughly four fifths were seen once. Sequencing used PBMCs. Source of these receptors: a woman aged 25 to 39 in good health and CMV-seronegative.

The chain employs TRBV4-3 and TRBJ1-5, with a possible D match to TRBD1 (5 bases). Per the germline V gene, CDR1 is LGHNA and CDR2 is YSLEER. CDR3 length equals 16 residues. Trimming cost V 1 base and J 5 bases, with 15 bases left between them. CDR3 bases: TGCGCCAGCAGCCAAGCCTGGGGCAGGGTAGATCAGCCCCAGCATTTT. This translates into CASSQAWGRVDQPQHF.

The CDR3 reads CASSKDATRDYGYTF. CDR3 bases: TGTGCCAGTAGTAAAGACGCAACCAGGGACTATGGCTACACCTTC. The genes are TRBV19 and TRBJ1-2; TRBD1 might be the D (5 bases). Germline V gives CDR1 LNHDA, CDR2 SQIVND (reference sequence). The length of the CDR3 is 15 residues. V was clipped by 4 bases and J by 3 bases, with 15 bases between them.

The chain links TRBV10-1 to TRBJ2-1; D might be TRBD2 (5 bases). Between the trimmed V and J ends, which lost 5 bases and 8 bases, there was a span of 13 bases. CDR1 and CDR2 from the germline V gene are WNHNN and SYGVQD (reference sequence). The CDR3 has 13 amino acids. Here the CDR3 reads CASSLTGNYEQFF. CDR3 sequence (DNA): TGCGCCAGCAGTCTGACGGGGAATTATGAGCAGTTCTTC.

The V gene is TRBV7-9, the J gene TRBJ1-2; 11 nucleotides agree with TRBD1. Germline assignment: CDR1 SEHNR and CDR2 FQNEAQ (reference sequence). The CDR3 runs 14 residues. V shed 5 bases and J 6 bases; nucleotides not matched to a gene: 5. The CDR3 sequence: CASSIGQGANGYTF. As DNA, the CDR3 is TGTGCCAGCAGCATAGGACAGGGGGCTAATGGCTACACCTTC.

This chain joins TRBV18 and TRBJ1-5; no definite D call. V was shortened by 3 bases and J by 0 bases, with 12 bases between the two germline ends. This CDR3 spans 16 amino acids. Germline-derived CDR1 and CDR2 are KGHSH and LQKENI. CDR3 nucleotides: TGTGCCAGCTCACCCTCAGATGCTCATAGCAATCAGCCCCAGCATTTT. It specifies CASSPSDAHSNQPQHF.

The chain employs TRBV6-1 and TRBJ2-7; D call uncertain. Trimming cost V 6 bases and J 2 bases, with 11 bases left between them. The germline gives CDR1 MNHNS, CDR2 SASEGT. This CDR3 has 13 residues. The CDR3 DNA reads as TGTGCCAGCAGAATTGACAAGACCTACGAGCAGTACTTC. Protein sequence: CASRIDKTYEQYF.

The chain combines TRBV9 with TRBJ2-3, with TRBD2 matching over 14 bases. V shed 0 bases, J shed 5 bases, and the junction held 2 bases outside the gene matches. This CDR3 is 16 amino acids long. Germline assignment: CDR1 SGDLS and CDR2 YYNGEE. The CDR3 nucleotides read TGTGCCAGCAGCGTAGGAGGACTAGCGGGGGGAGATACGCAGTATTTT. It encodes CASSVGGLAGGDTQYF.

CDR3 residues: CASSHGDSSYEQYF. In nucleotides, the CDR3 is TGTGCCAGCAGCCACGGGGACAGCTCCTACGAGCAGTACTTC. V gene TRBV5-4 combines with J gene TRBJ2-7; 7 positions match TRBD1. The CDR3 runs to 14 residues. Unmatched junction bases numbered 4, after V lost 4 bases and J lost 0 bases. Germline CDR1 reads SGHNT; CDR2 reads YYREEE (reference sequence). Drawing the rest from reference TRBV5-4 and TRBJ2-7, the complete variable domain is ETGVTQSPTHLIKTRGQQVTLRCSSQSGHNTVSWYQQALGQGPQFIFQYYREEENGRGNFPPRFSGLQFPNYSSELNVNALELDDSALYLCASSHGDSSYEQYFGPGTRLTVT.

The chain is built from TRBV2 and TRBJ1-1; 7 bases match TRBD1. J lost 0 bases, V lost 5 bases, and 12 bases had no gene match. Germline loops: CDR1 SNHLY, CDR2 FYNNEI. The CDR3 covers 17 residues. CDR3 nucleotides: TGTGCCAGCAGTCCACCAGGGGGACGCAAAATGAACACTGAAGCTTTCTTT. It specifies CASSPPGGRKMNTEAFF.

The V call is TRBV5-1, the J call TRBJ1-5, with a weak D call TRBD1 (6 bases). This CDR3 spans 15 amino acids. V was clipped by 0 bases and J by 5 bases, with 12 bases between them. Germline values: CDR1 SGHRS, CDR2 YFSETQ. The CDR3 loop reads CASSLGRGPDQPQHF. The CDR3 DNA sequence: TGCGCCAGCAGCTTGGGGCGGGGGCCGGATCAGCCCCAGCATTTT.

The chain links TRBV4-2 to TRBJ2-5, with 12 bases that match TRBD2. With V trimmed by 1 base and J by 0 bases, 6 bases remained unmatched. The CDR3 has 18 amino acids. CDR1 is LGHNA, CDR2 YNFKEQ, per germline. The CDR3 reads CASSQGGTSGGYQETQYF. CDR3 sequence (DNA): TGTGCCAGCAGCCAAGGGGGCACTAGCGGGGGGTACCAAGAGACCCAGTACTTC.

The chain has TRBV18 and TRBJ1-4; 8 bases fit TRBD1. CDR3 length: 17 residues. The germline V gene has CDR1 KGHSH and CDR2 LQKENI. V shed 4 bases and J 8 bases; nucleotides not matched to a gene: 15. The CDR3, as DNA: TGTGCCAGCTCACAATGGACAGGGCGCCTTTGGGAAGAAAAACTGTTTTTT. The encoded protein is CASSQWTGRLWEEKLFF.

This chain links TRBV9 with TRBJ2-1; D possibly corresponds to TRBD2 (6 bases). V was pared by 4 bases and J by 1 base, with 12 bases between. The length of the CDR3 is 15 residues. Germline CDR1 reads SGDLS; CDR2 reads YYNGEE. CDR3 sequence (DNA): TGTGCCAGCAGCCTATGGGGGGATTCCTACAATGAGCAGTTCTTC. Amino acids: CASSLWGDSYNEQFF.

This chain uses TRBV2 with TRBJ1-1; tentative D call: TRBD1 (6 bases). Germline V gene sequence: CDR1 SNHLY, CDR2 FYNNEI. With 6 bases removed from V and 8 bases from J, the gap between germline ends came to 19 bases. The CDR3 has 14 residues. For the CDR3, the DNA is TGTGCCAGCAGCGTAAGCAAGGCTGGGACAGAAGCTTTCTTT. Translating gives CASSVSKAGTEAFF. Together with reference TRBV2 and TRBJ1-1, the CDR3 gives the full variable domain: EPEVTQTPSHQVTQMGQEVILRCVPISNHLYFYWYRQILGQKVEFLVSFYNNEISEKSEIFDDQFSVERPDGSNFTLKIRSTKLEDSAMYFCASSVSKAGTEAFFGQGTRLTVV.

The V call is TRBV6-6, the J call TRBJ1-1; the D gene is possibly TRBD1 (6 bases). V lost 2 bases and J lost 8, with 12 bases in between. The CDR3 length is 13 residues. Germline lookup yields CDR1 MNHNY and CDR2 SVGAGI (reference sequence). CDR3: CASSYIRGPEAFF. Here the CDR3 DNA reads TGTGCCAGCAGTTACATCAGGGGTCCCGAAGCTTTCTTT.

The chain combines TRBV11-2 with TRBJ2-7, with TRBD1 matching over 12 bases. The CDR3 contains 16 residues. Germline-derived CDR1 and CDR2 are SGHAT and FQNNGV. The J segment lost 3 bases and the V segment lost 5 bases, leaving 8 bases of the junction unmatched. DNA of the CDR3: TGTGCCAGCAGCCCCGGGACAGGGGGCTCTCTCTACGAGCAGTACTTC. This codes for CASSPGTGGSLYEQYF.

The chain combines TRBV28 with TRBJ2-7; perhaps TRBD2 as D (7 bases). The germline V and J ends were trimmed by 5 bases and 6 bases, with 20 bases remaining between them. Germline V gene data show CDR1 as MDHEN and CDR2 as SYDVKM. The CDR3 extends over 15 amino acids. The CDR3 nucleotides read TGTGCCAGCAGTCTAGGAGGGGGGGCGTCTTCCGAGCAGTACTTC. As protein: CASSLGGGASSEQYF.

This sequence joins TRBV10-3 and TRBJ1-1, with a possible D match to TRBD1 (5 bases). CDR1 is ENHRY, CDR2 SYGVKD, per germline. The CDR3 length is 15 residues. V lost 7 bases and J lost 0, with 15 bases in between. The CDR3, as DNA: TGTGCCATCACCCGACAGTGGGGCATGAACACTGAAGCTTTCTTT. This translates into CAITRQWGMNTEAFF.

This chain connects TRBV9 to TRBJ2-5, with TRBD2 identical over 11 bases. The CDR3 length is 16 residues. V was clipped by 4 bases and J by 5 bases; unmatched bases: 10. Germline V CDR1 and CDR2: SGDLS, YYNGEE. The CDR3 sequence: CASSPNSGGARETQYF. DNA for the CDR3: TGTGCCAGCAGCCCAAATAGCGGGGGGGCCCGGGAGACCCAGTACTTC.

The chain uses TRBV5-1 and TRBJ1-2, with D possibly being TRBD1 (6 bases). Looked up from germline, CDR1 is SGHRS and CDR2 is YFSETQ. Between the trimmed V and J ends, which lost 1 base and 10 bases, there was a span of 11 bases. The CDR3 totals 12 residues. The CDR3 is CASSLPGQYYTF. CDR3 coding DNA: TGCGCCAGCAGCTTGCCCGGACAGTACTACACCTTC.

A single count supports this clone. The CDR3 DNA is TGCGCCAGCAGTCCGGGAGGGAGCTACGAGCAGTACTTC. Residues: CASSPGGSYEQYF. The rearrangement links TRBV10-1 to TRBJ2-7, with TRBD2 identical over 8 bases. Unmatched junction bases numbered 3, after V lost 5 bases and J lost 3 bases. The CDR3 has 13 amino acids. Germline lookup yields CDR1 WNHNN and CDR2 SYGVQD (reference sequence).

This chain uses TRBV10-3 with TRBJ2-3, with 7 bases matching TRBD1. J gave up 3 bases and V 4 bases, and 13 bases lay outside the gene matches. The V gene's germline CDR1 is ENHRY and CDR2 SYGVKD. The CDR3 is made up of 17 amino acids. The CDR3 region is CAISVRQGSLPTDTQYF. CDR3 DNA sequence: TGTGCCATCAGTGTAAGACAGGGCTCTCTGCCGACAGATACGCAGTATTTT.

This clone is a singleton in its sample. V and J are TRBV7-6 and TRBJ2-1; TRBD1 agrees at 10 bases. From germline, CDR1 is SGHVS and CDR2 FNYEAQ. This CDR3 spans 17 amino acids. Trimming at V came to 5 bases and at J to 8 bases, leaving 15 bases not matched to a gene. DNA of the CDR3: TGTGCCAGCAGCCCAAGGCCAAGACAGGGGGCGCGGCATGAGCAGTTCTTC. Its translation: CASSPRPRQGARHEQFF. Together with reference TRBV7-6 and TRBJ2-1, the CDR3 gives the full variable domain: GAGVSQSPRYKVTKRGQDVALRCDPISGHVSLYWYRQALGQGPEFLTYFNYEAQQDKSGLPNDRFSAERPEGSISTLTIQRTEQRDSAMYRCASSPRPRQGARHEQFFGPGTRLTVL.

The chain recombines TRBV29-1 with TRBJ1-1; weak D call: TRBD1 (5 bases). In germline, CDR1 is SQVTM, CDR2 ANQGSEA. Deletions cut 6 bases from V and 1 base from J, with 9 bases between. CDR3 length: 12 residues. The CDR3 region has the DNA TGCAGCGTAACTACAGGGAACACTGAAGCTTTCTTT. As protein: CSVTTGNTEAFF.

The gene calls are TRBV7-3 and TRBJ2-3, with 11 bases lining up with TRBD1. Germline V CDR1 and CDR2: SGHTA, FQGTGA. The CDR3 contains 15 residues. Trimming removed 5 bases from V and 4 bases from J; junction bases left unmatched: 5. The CDR3 DNA follows: TGTGCCAGCAGCGCCGGACAGGGGGCAGCAGATACGCAGTATTTT. Residues: CASSAGQGAADTQYF. The whole variable domain, remainder taken from reference TRBV7-3 and TRBJ2-3, is GAGVSQTPSNKVTEKGKYVELRCDPISGHTALYWYRQSLGQGPEFLIYFQGTGAADDSGLPNDRFFAVRPEGSVSTLKIQRTERGDSAVYLCASSAGQGAADTQYFGPGTRLTVL.

V is TRBV12-2 and J is TRBJ1-5; the D call of TRBD1 is as the table states it, not checked on the DNA. TRBV12-2 is given as a pseudogene. The CDR3 covers 18 residues. The CDR3 DNA reads TGTGCAAGTCGCCCCAGGGTTCGGCGGCGCTATAGCAATCAGCCCCAGCATTTT. The encoded protein is CASRPRVRRRYSNQPQHF.

The CDR3 DNA reads as TGCAGTGCTAGAGGTAGCGAGGCGCAGTATTTT. The encoded protein is CSARGSEAQYF. V gene TRBV20-1 combines with J gene TRBJ2-3; TRBD2 might be the D (5 bases). The CDR3 length is 11 residues. V dropped 1 base and J dropped 10 bases, with 9 bases sitting between them. Germline CDR1 reads DFQATT; CDR2 reads SNEGSKA (reference sequence).

The chain uses TRBV27 and TRBJ2-3; D gene uncertain. Germline CDR1 reads MNHEY; CDR2 reads SMNVEV (reference sequence). CDR3 length: 13 amino acids. V was clipped by 1 base and J by 5 bases, with 7 bases between them. The CDR3 is CASSLYGRDTQYF. The CDR3 nucleotides read TGTGCCAGCAGTTTATATGGGCGAGATACGCAGTATTTT.

This chain links TRBV10-3 with TRBJ2-3, with D tentatively TRBD2 (5 bases). V lost 3 bases, J lost 3 bases, and 7 bases lay in between. The CDR3 runs to 13 residues. CDR1 and CDR2 from the germline V gene are ENHRY and SYGVKD. CDR3 bases: TGTGCCATCAGTGAAGGCGGGACAGATACGCAGTATTTT. It encodes CAISEGGTDTQYF.